The rows below give T cell receptor beta chains drawn from one sample of a study of OX40 agonist ivuxolimab in advanced cancers. Sequencing used immunoSEQ multiplex PCR; TCRdb keeps in-frame clones, though not all of them. This table holds more than 50,000 clones, more than 75% found once. The sample here was CD4+ or CD8+ T cells sorted from blood, taken in a trial of the OX40 agonist ivuxolimab. These receptors all come from an adult with an advanced solid tumor such as melanoma, head and neck, liver or kidney cancer. Each CDR3 is given with its conserved first and last residue. A D gene is named only where the DNA matches it firmly. A clone size is listed for some rows: how often the clone was seen (once, few, many), or a class if it is expanded.

D gene	V gene	clone size	J gene	CDR3 protein	CDR3 DNA
NA	TRBV10-3	NA	TRBJ1-2	CATKIQGFGYTF	TGTGCCACCAAGATCCAGGGTTTTGGCTACACCTTC
NA	TRBV10-2	NA	TRBJ2-7	CASRRDGGRYEQYF	TGCGCCAGCAGGAGGGACGGGGGTAGGTACGAGCAGTACTTC
NA	TRBV11-2	NA	TRBJ1-1	CASSLRGGGNTEAFF	TGTGCCAGCAGCTTACGGGGCGGAGGGAACACTGAAGCTTTCTTT
TRBD1	TRBV6-6	NA	TRBJ1-6	CASRGQGNSPLHF	TGTGCCAGCAGGGGACAGGGGAATTCACCCCTCCACTTT
TRBD2	TRBV7-8	NA	TRBJ2-7	CASSSNSLAGVGEQYF	TGTGCCAGCAGCTCCAATTCATTAGCGGGAGTCGGCGAGCAGTACTTC
TRBD1	TRBV5-4	NA	TRBJ2-7	CASSSDRAYEQYF	TGTGCCAGCAGCTCGGACAGGGCCTACGAGCAGTACTTC
TRBD1	TRBV6-5	NA	TRBJ1-2	CASSYWTGGSYGYTF	TGTGCCAGCAGTTACTGGACAGGGGGTTCCTATGGCTACACCTTC
TRBD2	TRBV25-1	NA	TRBJ2-1	CASKPSGSQDEQFF	TGTGCCAGCAAGCCCAGCGGGAGTCAGGATGAGCAGTTCTTC
TRBD1	TRBV5-4	once	TRBJ1-2	CASNLRGGGFYGYTF	TGTGCCAGCAACCTTAGAGGGGGCGGATTTTATGGCTACACCTTC
TRBD1	TRBV5-6	NA	TRBJ2-3	CASSYGQGTDTQYF	TGTGCCAGCAGCTACGGACAGGGGACAGATACGCAGTATTTT
TRBD2	TRBV2	few	TRBJ2-3	CASRGGLAGEITQYF	TGTGCCAGCAGGGGAGGACTAGCGGGAGAAATTACGCAGTATTTT
NA	TRBV9	NA	TRBJ1-2	CASSTGRGYGYTF	TGTGCCAGCTCAACAGGGAGGGGCTATGGCTACACCTTC
NA	TRBV5-5	NA	TRBJ1-5	CASSLGPAGSNQPQHF	TGTGCCAGCAGCCTCGGCCCGGCGGGGAGCAATCAGCCCCAGCATTTT
NA	TRBV7-9	once	TRBJ1-1	CASSNQGLDTEAFF	TGTGCCAGCAGCAACCAGGGCTTGGACACTGAAGCTTTCTTT
TRBD1	TRBV5-1	NA	TRBJ2-5	CASSRTGTGRETQYF	TGCGCCAGCAGCCGGACCGGGACAGGGAGAGAGACCCAGTACTTC
TRBD1	TRBV6-1	NA	TRBJ2-2	CAISGQVFSTGELFF	TGTGCCATCTCTGGACAGGTTTTTTCGACCGGGGAGCTGTTTTTT
NA	TRBV18	NA	TRBJ1-2	CASSPYMQSEKYGYTF	TGTGCCAGCTCACCCTATATGCAGTCGGAGAAGTATGGCTACACCTTC
NA	TRBV19	NA	TRBJ2-1	CASNPAGSYNEQFF	TGTGCCAGTAACCCGGCGGGCTCCTACAATGAGCAGTTCTTC
NA	TRBV27	NA	TRBJ2-2	CASRGAGKTGELFF	TGTGCCAGCAGAGGCGCCGGAAAAACCGGGGAGCTGTTTTTT
TRBD1	TRBV28	NA	TRBJ2-6	CASSSNDRAGGANVLTF	TGTGCCAGCAGTTCGAACGACAGGGCAGGGGGGGCCAACGTCCTGACTTTC
NA	TRBV29-1	NA	TRBJ2-2	CSVDRGTGELFF	TGCAGCGTTGACCGGGGGACCGGGGAGCTGTTTTTT
TRBD2	TRBV29-1	NA	TRBJ2-5	CSVGTSLAGWETQYF	TGCAGCGTTGGGACGTCTCTAGCGGGATGGGAGACCCAGTACTTC
TRBD2	TRBV5-1	NA	TRBJ2-5	CASSLAASGVETQYF	TGCGCCAGCAGCTTGGCAGCTAGCGGGGTGGAGACCCAGTACTTC
NA	TRBV5-6	NA	TRBJ2-3	CASSLVVGPTDTQYF	TGTGCCAGCAGCTTGGTTGTGGGCCCCACAGATACGCAGTATTTT